This TCR beta chain is drawn from a study of blood T cell repertoires in COVID-19 (dated by TCRdb to the early 2020s). About the study as a whole: Collaborator samples came from the United States, Italy and Spain and covered acute and convalescent phases of COVID-19. The material from the prospective study consisted of cDNA or gDNA derived from T cells, B-cell-depleted T cells, or PBMCs. Deeply sampled blood TCRbeta repertoires from subjects exposed to, actively infected with, or recovered from COVID-19 were included in the dataset. A freely available public database, intended as a resource for researchers studying the immune response to SARS-CoV-2, is where the repertoires were released. The samples were drawn from the first 160 participants of the ongoing ImmuneRACE study and from under 1,500 subjects provided by 6 global collaborators. The sample metadata nearly always contained a de-identified subject ID, COVID-19 status, age in years and sex. Where available, HLA class I and class II types were taken from metadata supplied by the sample provider and were not determined by assay-based typing.

CDR1 and CDR2 (GTSNPN, SVGIG) derive from the germline V gene (reference sequence). There are 13 amino acids in the CDR3, from cysteine to phenylalanine inclusive. The entry retains the CDR3 DNA only, 39 bases that are in frame from base 1. Ends trimmed: V by 8 bases, J by 2 bases; bases unmatched to a gene: 8. Study-wide conclusions, independent of this receptor: The amount of clinical and demographic metadata varied by source and participant and was provided uncurated.

TCRbeta CDR3 regions were amplified from genomic DNA using the immunoSEQ Assay, a bias-controlled multiplex PCR. From the authors' description of their analysis: The number of nucleated cells in each sample was estimated by amplification of reference gene primers within the assay. To quantify the absolute abundance of each unique TCRbeta CDR3 rearrangement, sequence reads were collapsed and filtered. Productive Simpson clonality was computed per sample as the square root of Simpson's diversity index over productive rearrangements. This is the immuneACCESS table as TCRdb keeps it, with only in-frame sequences that have V and J called. A part of the clones is gone; compared with another copy, unresolved V genes explain less than half, and the rest is unexplained. The DNA gave D and trimming, while V, J and clone size come from that table. This sample is represented by approximately 130,000 clones; 70% to 90% of them were singletons. Over 10% of the sample is held by the ten biggest clonotypes.

Whole blood was collected in K2EDTA tubes by collaborating institutions according to the institutions' own protocols. For TCRbeta analysis, collaborator samples were shipped as frozen whole blood, as isolated PBMCs, or as DNA extracted from either sample type. In regard to this clone: The clone's antigen remains unknown. No base qualities exist here, and no much larger clone lies one base off it.

Sequencing was done on a sample of peripheral blood. This sequence uses TRBV30 and TRBJ1-1; TRBD1 fits 7 bases in the junction. The receptor comes from a human donor in a cohort sampled during active COVID-19. The nucleotide sequence is given as TGTGCCGGCAAAACAGGGGCTAACACTGAAGCTTTCTTT. The encoded protein is CAGKTGANTEAFF.